The following is a T cell receptor (beta chain) sequence with its context. Its antigen is unidentified. These data originate in a study of vaccination effects on CD4 cells after COVID-19. Sequenced by immunoSEQ multiplex PCR; TCRdb stores in-frame clones only, minus some. The sample records more than 50,000 clones, 76% being singletons. Ahead of sequencing, the ViraFEST assay grew antigen-specific CD4+ T cells using viral peptide pools. Culture lasted roughly eleven days before CD4+ T cell isolation. All study participants received two doses of BNT162b2 or mRNA-1273 vaccine. The germline V and J ends were trimmed by 2 bases and 1 base, with 11 bases remaining between them. The CDR3 contains 15 residues. CDR1 and CDR2 (germline): SGHRS, YFSETQ.

This sequence joins TRBV5-1 and TRBJ2-3; perhaps TRBD2 as D (6 bases). The sequences come from CD4+ T cells from PBMCs cultured with HCoV-OC43 spike peptides, collected after COVID-19 vaccination. Documented subset: HCoV-OC43 spike overlapping peptide pool stimulation. This TCR came from a human donor who received a COVID-19 vaccine. In DNA, the CDR3 is TGCGCCAGCAGCTTACTAGCTCGTGGCACAGATACGCAGTATTTT. Its translation is CASSLLARGTDTQYF. The whole variable domain, remainder taken from reference TRBV5-1 and TRBJ2-3, is KAGVTQTPRYLIKTRGQQVTLSCSPISGHRSVSWYQQTPGQGLQFLFEYFSETQRNKGNFPGRFSGRQFSNSRSEMNVSTLELGDSALYLCASSLLARGTDTQYFGPGTRLTVL.